These 25 T cell receptor beta chains were sequenced from one sample in a study of chemoradiotherapy in HPV16-positive cancers. Only in-frame clones appear in the TCRdb table, and some are missing; sequencing was by immunoSEQ multiplex PCR. The table shows 25,000 to 30,000 clones, with roughly 80% occurring only once. Specimen: blood, collected from a patient who underwent chemoradiotherapy. These receptors all stem from a human donor with HPV-associated anogenital cancer.

The gene calls are TRBV7-3 and TRBJ2-1; no clear D gene. Deletions cut 5 bases from V and 5 bases from J, with 10 bases between. Germline-derived CDR1 and CDR2 are SGHTA and FQGTGA. The CDR3 consists of 13 residues. The CDR3 nucleotides read TGTGCCAGCAGCCAAACTCCCAACAATGAGCAGTTCTTC. Translated, it gives CASSQTPNNEQFF.

The J gene is TRBJ1-3, the V gene TRBV19; D gene unclear. The V end lost 3 bases, the J end lost 0 bases, and 6 bases lay between the germline ends. This CDR3 comprises 14 residues. In germline, CDR1 is LNHDA, CDR2 SQIVND (reference sequence). CDR3 sequence (DNA): TGTGCCAGTAGTATCCGGAACTCTGGAAACACCATATATTTT. Translation gives CASSIRNSGNTIYF.

This chain uses TRBV30 with TRBJ1-6, with no clear D. The V end was cut by 2 bases, the J end by 5 bases, with 13 bases between. The CDR3 runs 15 residues. Germline V gene sequence: CDR1 GTSNPN, CDR2 SVGIG (reference sequence). The CDR3 sequence: CAWSRAVRDNSPLHF. The CDR3 bases are TGTGCCTGGAGTCGTGCAGTGCGGGATAATTCACCCCTCCACTTT.

With respect to this clone: Different DNA sequences within this sample yield the same CDR3. V and J are TRBV5-1 and TRBJ2-1; a weak D match, TRBD2 (6 bases). V gave up 0 bases and J gave up 0 bases, with 7 bases separating them. The CDR3 contains 15 residues. CDR1 is SGHRS and CDR2 is YFSETQ in the germline V gene. The CDR3 DNA sequence: TGCGCCAGCAGCTTGGCCGGGAGCTCCTACAATGAGCAGTTCTTC. The encoded protein is CASSLAGSSYNEQFF.

The chain carries TRBV5-1 and TRBJ2-3, with D perhaps TRBD1 (9 bases). This CDR3 spans 18 amino acids. Trimming left V 2 bases short and J 2 bases short, with 21 bases between. Germline V gene lookup returns CDR1 SGHRS and CDR2 YFSETQ. This CDR3 is CASSFQGQGGGHTDTQYF. CDR3 in DNA: TGCGCCAGCAGCTTCCAGGGACAGGGCGGGGGGCACACAGATACGCAGTATTTT.

The chain employs TRBV7-9 and TRBJ1-1; TRBD1 agrees at 8 bases. Germline CDR1 is SEHNR and CDR2 is FQNEAQ (reference sequence). The CDR3 covers 14 residues. V lost 1 base, J lost 5 bases, and 3 bases stayed unmatched. The DNA of the CDR3 is TGTGCCAGCAGCTTAGGGGACAGGAAGACTGAAGCTTTCTTT. This codes for CASSLGDRKTEAFF.

The chain couples TRBV19 to TRBJ1-5; 7 bases line up with TRBD1. The CDR3 consists of 16 residues. Trimming at V came to 4 bases and at J to 3 bases, leaving 9 bases not matched to a gene. From germline, CDR1 is LNHDA and CDR2 SQIVND (reference sequence). This CDR3 is CASSTTGQTHNQPQHF. The CDR3 DNA reads TGTGCCAGTAGTACCACGGGACAGACACACAATCAGCCCCAGCATTTT.

The V and J genes are TRBV10-3 and TRBJ1-1, with D unresolved. V was pared by 0 bases and J by 4 bases, with 12 bases between. Germline CDR1 reads ENHRY; CDR2 reads SYGVKD. CDR3 length: 15 residues. CDR3 amino acids: CAISESLGRATEAFF. The CDR3 DNA reads TGTGCCATCAGTGAGTCTTTGGGGAGGGCCACTGAAGCTTTCTTT.

J is TRBJ2-5 and V is TRBV7-7, with D possibly being TRBD1 (5 bases). The germline V gene encodes CDR1 SSHAT and CDR2 FNYEAQ (reference sequence). CDR3 length equals 13 residues. Trimming took off 4 bases at V and 5 bases at J, with 11 bases between the two ends. CDR3 amino acids: CASSSTVRETQYF. In nucleotides, the CDR3 is TGTGCCAGCAGCTCGACAGTTCGGGAGACCCAGTACTTC.

This clone was observed a single time. V and J are TRBV6-6 and TRBJ2-5; 8 nucleotides line up with TRBD2. The CDR3 contains 15 residues. Germline V lookup: CDR1 MNHNY, CDR2 SVGAGI (reference sequence). Trimming cost V 5 bases and J 6 bases; bases outside gene matches: 11. The CDR3 DNA reads TGTGCCAGCAGTACCAGACGGAGCGGGGGACAGACCCAGTACTTC. Amino acids: CASSTRRSGGQTQYF.

V usage is TRBV30 and J usage is TRBJ2-6, with D perhaps TRBD1 or TRBD2 (6 bases each). The CDR3 spans 18 residues. Germline V gives CDR1 GTSNPN, CDR2 SVGIG (reference sequence). With 2 bases removed from V and 0 bases from J, the gap between germline ends came to 17 bases. The CDR3 region has the DNA TGTGCCTGGAGTAAAGGGGGGTATGTCAGCTCTGGGGCCAACGTCCTGACTTTC. This codes for CAWSKGGYVSSGANVLTF.

V is TRBV7-2 and J is TRBJ1-1, with D perhaps matching TRBD1 (6 bases). Germline V CDR1 and CDR2: SGHTA, FQGNSA. With 5 bases removed from V and 4 bases from J, the gap between germline ends came to 14 bases. The CDR3 is 14 residues long. The CDR3 DNA follows: TGTGCCAGCAGCATACAGGGAGGAGGCACTGAAGCTTTCTTT. Protein sequence: CASSIQGGGTEAFF.

The chain employs TRBV7-2 and TRBJ1-5; TRBD1 matches at 8 bases. There are 16 residues in the CDR3. Per the germline V gene, CDR1 is SGHTA and CDR2 is FQGNSA. Unmatched junction bases numbered 9, after V lost 2 bases and J lost 6 bases. The CDR3 is CASSLLGQGLGQPQHF. The CDR3 nucleotides read TGTGCCAGCAGCTTATTAGGACAGGGTCTTGGTCAGCCCCAGCATTTT.

The V gene is TRBV18, the J gene TRBJ2-3, with 9 bases identical to TRBD2. The CDR3 runs to 15 residues. V lost 6 bases to trimming and J lost 4 bases; unmatched junction nucleotides: 8. Per the germline V gene, CDR1 is KGHSH and CDR2 is LQKENI. CDR3: CASSPAGGSADTQYF. DNA of the CDR3: TGTGCCAGCTCGCCCGCGGGGGGGTCGGCAGATACGCAGTATTTT.

The chain joins TRBV2 to TRBJ2-6, with 7 positions matching TRBD2. The CDR3 is made up of 16 amino acids. Trimming cost V 10 bases and J 0 bases; bases outside gene matches: 9. Germline V gene data show CDR1 as SNHLY and CDR2 as FYNNEI. CDR3 DNA: TGTGCCATCGGGGGGAGGTATAGCTCTGGGGCCAACGTCCTGACTTTC. Amino acids: CAIGGRYSSGANVLTF. The whole variable domain, remainder taken from reference TRBV2 and TRBJ2-6, is EPEVTQTPSHQVTQMGQEVILRCVPISNHLYFYWYRQILGQKVEFLVSFYNNEISEKSEIFDDQFSVERPDGSNFTLKIRSTKLEDSAMYFCAIGGRYSSGANVLTFGAGSRLTVL.

V is TRBV5-1 and J is TRBJ2-7, with D perhaps matching TRBD2 (5 bases). This CDR3 is built from 14 residues. V was shortened by 1 base and J by 3 bases, with 11 bases between the two germline ends. The V gene's germline CDR1 is SGHRS and CDR2 YFSETQ. CDR3 sequence: CASSLFEGDYEQYF. The DNA for the CDR3 is TGCGCCAGCAGCTTGTTTGAGGGAGACTACGAGCAGTACTTC.

The chain has TRBV19 and TRBJ1-2; D perhaps matches TRBD1 (5 bases). The V end was cut by 5 bases, the J end by 5 bases, with 12 bases between. This CDR3 is 13 amino acids long. Per germline, CDR1 LNHDA and CDR2 SQIVND (reference sequence). The CDR3 region has the DNA TGTGCCAGTAGTTCCGGGACTCAGTATGGCTACACCTTC. It specifies CASSSGTQYGYTF.

CDR3 amino acids: CASSPRTGIISGANVLTF. The CDR3 DNA follows: TGTGCCAGCAGCCCGAGGACAGGGATCATCTCTGGGGCCAACGTCCTGACTTTC. The chain combines TRBV5-4 with TRBJ2-6; 8 positions agree with TRBD1. The germline CDR1 and CDR2 sequences are SGHNT and YYREEE (reference sequence). With 4 bases clipped from V and 0 bases from J, the junction kept 9 bases outside the gene matches. The CDR3 spans 18 residues. The full variable domain, rest sourced from reference TRBV5-4 and TRBJ2-6, is ETGVTQSPTHLIKTRGQQVTLRCSSQSGHNTVSWYQQALGQGPQFIFQYYREEENGRGNFPPRFSGLQFPNYSSELNVNALELDDSALYLCASSPRTGIISGANVLTFGAGSRLTVL.

The rearrangement uses TRBV2 and TRBJ2-3; no definite D call. Germline loops: CDR1 SNHLY, CDR2 FYNNEI. V lost 9 bases to trimming and J lost 2 bases, with 18 bases between them. The CDR3 runs to 15 residues. The DNA for the CDR3 is TGTGCCAGGAACGCGCGGAGATACTCCACAGATACGCAGTATTTT. Translating it yields CARNARRYSTDTQYF.

V and J are TRBV15 and TRBJ1-4; possible D gene TRBD1, 6 bases. The V and J ends lost 0 bases and 2 bases respectively, with 10 bases between them. This CDR3 has 16 residues. Germline CDR1 is LNHNV and CDR2 is YYDKDF (reference sequence). The CDR3 protein is CATSRERGLTNEKLFF. The CDR3 DNA is TGTGCCACCAGCAGAGAAAGGGGGTTGACTAATGAAAAACTGTTTTTT.

V gene TRBV7-2 combines with J gene TRBJ1-1; D call uncertain. This CDR3 has 15 residues. Germline V gene lookup returns CDR1 SGHTA and CDR2 FQGNSA. V was pared by 5 bases and J by 1 base, with 14 bases between. This CDR3 reads CASSPRVGPNTEAFF. The CDR3 nucleotides read TGTGCCAGCAGCCCCCGGGTAGGACCGAACACTGAAGCTTTCTTT.

This chain joins TRBV6-4 and TRBJ1-6, with D possibly matching TRBD1 (6 bases). Germline values: CDR1 MRHNA, CDR2 SNTAGT. The V end lost 4 bases, the J end lost 10 bases, and 14 bases lay between the germline ends. This CDR3 has 14 amino acids. The CDR3 coding sequence is TGTGCCAGCAGTGTAGGGGGAGATATGTCACCCCTCCACTTT. Amino acids: CASSVGGDMSPLHF.

V gene TRBV6-1 combines with J gene TRBJ2-4; D is perhaps TRBD1 (6 bases). Germline V gene sequence: CDR1 MNHNS, CDR2 SASEGT. This CDR3 comprises 17 residues. With 4 bases removed from V and 0 bases from J, the gap between germline ends came to 16 bases. The CDR3, as DNA: TGTGCCAGCAGTGTAGGGACAAACCTCTTAGCCAAAAACATTCAGTACTTC. It encodes CASSVGTNLLAKNIQYF.

V is TRBV19 and J is TRBJ1-5; D call uncertain. The V end lost 3 bases, the J end lost 5 bases, and 14 bases lay between the germline ends. The CDR3 is 15 amino acids. The germline V gene has CDR1 LNHDA and CDR2 SQIVND (reference sequence). The CDR3 bases are TGTGCCAGTAGTATGACTTGGAGGGCCGATCAGCCCCAGCATTTT. Translation: CASSMTWRADQPQHF.

V is TRBV18 and J is TRBJ1-5; 8 nucleotides line up with TRBD1. This CDR3 comprises 16 residues. J gave up 5 bases and V 6 bases, and 12 bases lay outside the gene matches. The germline gives CDR1 KGHSH, CDR2 LQKENI. The chain's CDR3 is CASSQGTGTGDQPQHF. DNA of the CDR3: TGTGCCAGCTCTCAAGGAACCGGGACAGGTGATCAGCCCCAGCATTTT. The full variable domain, rest sourced from reference TRBV18 and TRBJ1-5, is NAGVMQNPRHLVRRRGQEARLRCSPMKGHSHVYWYRQLPEEGLKFMVYLQKENIIDESGMPKERFSAEFPKEGPSILRIQQVVRGDSAAYFCASSQGTGTGDQPQHFGDGTRLSIL.